What follows describes a single T cell receptor beta chain. Its antigen is not known. The germline gene is not matched at one end of the junction; a read error may be the cause. The template was RNA from unsorted bulk tissue. This non-tumor lung sample came from over 3 cm beyond the tumor edge. Newly diagnosed lung cancer patients had thoracic surgery in China, August–November 2014, without prior chemotherapy. The data derive from a study of tumor and adjacent non-tumor tissue in lung cancer. The wider study: Samples averaged roughly 4.3 million productive TCRbeta reads each. Whole-study results and caveats: TCR diversity was significantly greater in tumor than normal lung tissue. Top 100 clones took a larger repertoire share in normal lung.

Germline V gene sequence: CDR1 SGHAT, CDR2 FQDESV (reference sequence). The CDR3 loop spans 18 amino acids. A modified ARM-PCR protocol with three rounds of nested PCR amplified TCRbeta. MiXCR, applied by TCRdb to the multiplex PCR reads, yields one record per CDR3 protein. This table holds tens of thousands of distinct CDR3 sequences, roughly two thirds found once. The origin of this receptor is a man between 70 and 80 years old with non-small cell lung cancer. The sample taken for sequencing was distant non-tumor lung tissue. This rearrangement joins TRBV11-1 to TRBJ2-1, with TRBD2 matching over 10 bases. DNA of the CDR3: TGTGGCAGCAGTCCAACTCGTCGGGTAGCGGGGGGATACAATAAGCAGTTCTTC. Its protein product is CGSSPTRRVAGGYNKQFF.